What follows are 30 T cell receptor beta chains derived from one specimen sequenced in a study of radiation and T cells in renal cell carcinoma. Method: immunoSEQ multiplex PCR; TCRdb's copy keeps in-frame clones and lacks some. The sample contains 150,000 or so clones, about nine tenths of which appear only once. Time point defined: baseline pretreatment blood. Described treatment: 15 Gy SBRT to primary tumor, nephrectomy 4 weeks later. Specimen: blood, collected from a patient whose treatment included radiotherapy and nephrectomy. All receptors derive from a woman in her 70s with renal cell carcinoma.

The chain couples TRBV5-1 to TRBJ1-4; D might be TRBD1 (5 bases). The CDR3 extends over 16 amino acids. V lost 4 bases and J lost 8, with 21 bases in between. Looked up from germline, CDR1 is SGHRS and CDR2 is YFSETQ. The CDR3, as DNA: TGCGCCAGCAGCCCGCAACCGGGGGTTGCTGGGGAAAAACTGTTTTTT. It specifies CASSPQPGVAGEKLFF. Full variable domain (outside the CDR3, taken from reference TRBV5-1 and TRBJ1-4): KAGVTQTPRYLIKTRGQQVTLSCSPISGHRSVSWYQQTPGQGLQFLFEYFSETQRNKGNFPGRFSGRQFSNSRSEMNVSTLELGDSALYLCASSPQPGVAGEKLFFGSGTQLSVL.

The chain couples TRBV7-8 to TRBJ2-1; D not resolved. V was trimmed by 2 bases and J by 6 bases, leaving 2 bases between them. Germline CDR1 and CDR2: SGHVS and FQNEAQ. CDR3 length equals 11 residues. As DNA, the CDR3 is TGTGCCAGCAGCTTACTCAATGAGCAGTTCTTC. This sequence encodes CASSLLNEQFF.

This clone was counted a single time. J is TRBJ1-2 and V is TRBV13; D is perhaps TRBD1 (6 bases). Germline V gene sequence: CDR1 PRHDT, CDR2 FYEKMQ (reference sequence). The V end lost 5 bases, the J end lost 4 bases, and 11 bases lay between the germline ends. This CDR3 region has 13 residues. CDR3: CASSPRGTYGYTF. CDR3 sequence (DNA): TGTGCCAGCAGCCCCAGGGGAACCTATGGCTACACCTTC. The whole variable domain, filled in from reference TRBV13 and TRBJ1-2, reads AAGVIQSPRHLIKEKRETATLKCYPIPRHDTVYWYQQGPGQDPQFLISFYEKMQSDKGSIPDRFSAQQFSDYHSELNMSSLELGDSALYFCASSPRGTYGYTFGSGTRLTVV.

The chain links TRBV7-2 to TRBJ2-6; no clear D. V shed 0 bases and J shed 1 base, with 10 bases lying between them. CDR3 size: 17 residues. CDR1 and CDR2 (germline): SGHTA, FQGNSA. The chain's CDR3 is CASSLAVKASGANVLTF. In DNA form, the CDR3 reads TGTGCCAGCAGCTTAGCCGTAAAGGCATCTGGGGCCAACGTCCTGACTTTC. Supplemented by reference TRBV7-2 and TRBJ2-6, the full variable domain reads GAGVSQSPSNKVTEKGKDVELRCDPISGHTALYWYRQSLGQGLEFLIYFQGNSAPDKSGLPSDRFSAERTGGSVSTLTIQRTQQEDSAVYLCASSLAVKASGANVLTFGAGSRLTVL.

The rearrangement joins TRBV11-2 to TRBJ2-7, with D unresolved. Germline lookup yields CDR1 SGHAT and CDR2 FQNNGV. The CDR3 is 13 amino acids. Trimming removed 1 base at V and 7 bases at J, with 11 bases between. Written as DNA, the CDR3 is TGTGCCAGCAGCTTAGGTGGGTCTCGGGAGCAGTACTTC. This translates into CASSLGGSREQYF.

CDR3 region: CASSMGRPQETQYF. CDR3 coding DNA: TGTGCCAGTAGTATGGGACGCCCACAAGAGACCCAGTACTTC. The V and J genes are TRBV19 and TRBJ2-5, with D perhaps being TRBD1 or TRBD2 (5 bases each). Deletions cut 3 bases from V and 2 bases from J, with 10 bases between. The CDR3 loop spans 14 amino acids. Germline loops: CDR1 LNHDA, CDR2 SQIVND (reference sequence). The full variable domain, rest sourced from reference TRBV19 and TRBJ2-5, is DGGITQSPKYLFRKEGQNVTLSCEQNLNHDAMYWYRQDPGQGLRLIYYSQIVNDFQKGDIAEGYSVSREKKESFPLTVTSAQKNPTAFYLCASSMGRPQETQYFGPGTRLLVL.

The V call is TRBV10-1, the J call TRBJ1-6; the D gene is possibly TRBD1 (5 bases). Germline V gene lookup returns CDR1 WNHNN and CDR2 SYGVQD (reference sequence). The CDR3 spans 13 residues. V was pared by 8 bases and J by 7 bases, with 12 bases between. The CDR3 region is CASSKPGNSPLHF. In nucleotides, the CDR3 is TGCGCCAGCTCCAAACCAGGGAATTCACCCCTCCACTTT.

The J gene is TRBJ2-6, the V gene TRBV19; 8 bases align to TRBD1. CDR3 length equals 17 residues. V dropped 8 bases and J dropped 0; count of bases not matched to a gene: 9. Germline V CDR1 and CDR2: LNHDA, SQIVND (reference sequence). Written as DNA, the CDR3 is TGTGCCAGTTCTCGGACAGGGAGCGCCTCTGGGGCCAACGTCCTGACTTTC. This encodes CASSRTGSASGANVLTF.

This sequence joins TRBV7-2 and TRBJ2-7, with 7 bases that match TRBD1. The CDR3 spans 15 residues. Germline V lookup: CDR1 SGHTA, CDR2 FQGNSA. V was clipped by 4 bases and J by 3 bases; unmatched bases: 9. The CDR3 is CASSSLRQGGYEQYF. In DNA, the CDR3 is TGTGCCAGCAGCTCACTAAGACAGGGTGGCTACGAGCAGTACTTC.

The V call is TRBV25-1, the J call TRBJ2-5; D unclear. CDR1 MGHDK and CDR2 SYGVNS come from the germline V gene. Trimming took off 4 bases at V and 4 bases at J, with 10 bases between the two ends. The CDR3 runs to 13 residues. The CDR3 bases are TGTGCCAGCAGTGCCCTTGGGATAGAGACCCAGTACTTC. This sequence encodes CASSALGIETQYF.

The chain joins TRBV5-6 to TRBJ2-5, with 10 bases that match TRBD1. The J call may be faulty, since TRBJ2-7 better matches the DNA end. Germline CDR1 reads SGHDT; CDR2 reads YYEEEE. This CDR3 region has 14 residues. The CDR3 sequence is CASSHPGTGVEQYF. Here the CDR3 DNA reads TGTGCCAGCAGCCACCCCGGGACAGGGGTCGAGCAGTACTTC.

The rearrangement joins TRBV19 to TRBJ2-2; D unclear. The germline V and J ends were trimmed by 0 bases and 6 bases, with 8 bases remaining between them. The CDR3 covers 14 residues. Germline CDR1 and CDR2: LNHDA and SQIVND (reference sequence). DNA of the CDR3: TGTGCCAGTAGTATAGATTCGTTTGCCGGGGAGCTGTTTTTT. The encoded protein is CASSIDSFAGELFF.

The chain has TRBV4-2 and TRBJ1-1; no reliable D call. Germline V gives CDR1 LGHNA, CDR2 YNFKEQ. The CDR3 is made up of 15 amino acids. Trimming removed 0 bases from V and 1 base from J, with 9 bases in between. The CDR3 region has the DNA TGTGCCAGCAGCCAAGATAGGGCGGCGAACACTGAAGCTTTCTTT. Its translation is CASSQDRAANTEAFF.

The rearrangement joins TRBV5-4 to TRBJ2-5; D might be TRBD1 or TRBD2, each matching 5 bases. Between the trimmed V and J ends, which lost 4 bases and 2 bases, there was a span of 12 bases. CDR3 size: 14 residues. Per the germline V gene, CDR1 is SGHNT and CDR2 is YYREEE (reference sequence). The CDR3 is CASSRGTQQETQYF. CDR3 sequence (DNA): TGTGCCAGCAGCAGAGGGACCCAACAAGAGACCCAGTACTTC.

The chain couples TRBV6-1 to TRBJ1-1; D not resolved. The CDR3 consists of 14 residues. CDR1 is MNHNS and CDR2 is SASEGT in the germline V gene. The V end was cut by 0 bases, the J end by 6 bases, with 11 bases between. The CDR3 protein is CASSEAGRASEAFF. In DNA, the CDR3 is TGTGCCAGCAGTGAAGCAGGGAGGGCCTCTGAAGCTTTCTTT.

This chain links TRBV2 with TRBJ1-6; weak D call: TRBD1 (6 bases). In germline, CDR1 is SNHLY, CDR2 FYNNEI. This CDR3 contains 13 residues. V lost 4 bases to trimming and J lost 7 bases, with 8 bases between them. CDR3 coding DNA: TGTGCCAGCAGTGCAGGGGCAAATTCACCCCTCCACTTT. Residues: CASSAGANSPLHF.

The chain carries TRBV19 and TRBJ1-1, with TRBD1 matching 8 bases. This CDR3 spans 14 amino acids. V trimming: 5 bases; J trimming: 5 bases; junction bases outside the gene matches: 7. Germline CDR1 and CDR2: LNHDA and SQIVND (reference sequence). Here the CDR3 reads CASSRLTGATEAFF. The CDR3, as DNA: TGTGCCAGTAGTCGGTTGACAGGGGCGACTGAAGCTTTCTTT.

The chain couples TRBV7-2 to TRBJ1-6; TRBD1 agrees at 7 bases. CDR1 is SGHTA, CDR2 FQGNSA, per germline. With V trimmed by 5 bases and J by 6 bases, 7 bases remained unmatched. CDR3 length: 15 residues. The CDR3, as DNA: TGTGCCAGCAGCATTGGACAGGAGTTTAATTCACCCCTCCACTTT. Protein product: CASSIGQEFNSPLHF.

The genes are TRBV5-1 and TRBJ1-1; D gene uncertain. Germline assignment: CDR1 SGHRS and CDR2 YFSETQ. V was trimmed by 5 bases and J by 4 bases, leaving 12 bases between them. The CDR3 totals 13 residues. CDR3 sequence: CASRNVGGTEAFF. Written as DNA, the CDR3 is TGCGCCAGCAGGAATGTGGGCGGCACTGAAGCTTTCTTT.

This chain uses TRBV5-1 with TRBJ2-2; no firm D call. Trimming stripped 2 bases from V and 4 bases from J, with 6 bases between. CDR1 SGHRS and CDR2 YFSETQ come from the germline V gene. The CDR3 spans 13 residues. The CDR3 loop is CASSLKATGELFF. CDR3 in DNA: TGCGCCAGCAGCTTAAAGGCCACCGGGGAGCTGTTTTTT.

This chain links TRBV27 with TRBJ2-1, with 11 bases lining up with TRBD2. The germline V gene has CDR1 MNHEY and CDR2 SMNVEV (reference sequence). J gave up 8 bases and V 8 bases, and 8 bases lay outside the gene matches. This CDR3 is built from 14 residues. This CDR3 reads CASGPGLAAHEQFF. In DNA, the CDR3 is TGTGCCAGCGGGCCGGGACTAGCGGCCCATGAGCAGTTCTTC.

This sequence joins TRBV6-6 and TRBJ1-2; 10 bases fit TRBD1. The CDR3 contains 15 residues. Losses at the gene ends were 6 bases for V and 2 bases for J; bases not matched to a gene: 6. CDR1 is MNHNY and CDR2 is SVGAGI in the germline V gene (reference sequence). The CDR3 protein is CASRRPGQGNYGYTF. CDR3 nucleotides: TGTGCCAGCAGACGACCGGGACAGGGGAACTATGGCTACACCTTC.

This clone came up once. This sequence joins TRBV5-1 and TRBJ2-5; maybe TRBD2 (7 bases). Germline loops: CDR1 SGHRS, CDR2 YFSETQ. The CDR3 sequence is 15 residues long. The V end was cut by 0 bases, the J end by 4 bases, with 13 bases between. CDR3 sequence: CASSLEGGGRETQYF. In DNA, the CDR3 is TGCGCCAGCAGCTTGGAGGGGGGGGGCCGAGAGACCCAGTACTTC. Looking up the rest from reference TRBV5-1 and TRBJ2-5 gives the full variable domain: KAGVTQTPRYLIKTRGQQVTLSCSPISGHRSVSWYQQTPGQGLQFLFEYFSETQRNKGNFPGRFSGRQFSNSRSEMNVSTLELGDSALYLCASSLEGGGRETQYFGPGTRLLVL.

The table lists this clone with a few counts. The chain couples TRBV29-1 to TRBJ1-1; D remains unclear. This CDR3 comprises 14 residues. The germline V gene has CDR1 SQVTM and CDR2 ANQGSEA. The V end lost 3 bases, the J end lost 2 bases, and 13 bases lay between the germline ends. The CDR3: CSVEGLGQNTEAFF. The DNA for the CDR3 is TGCAGCGTTGAGGGTTTAGGCCAAAACACTGAAGCTTTCTTT.

The chain carries TRBV7-2 and TRBJ2-6; perhaps D is TRBD1 or TRBD2 (5 bases each). In germline, CDR1 is SGHTA, CDR2 FQGNSA. The CDR3 sequence is 18 residues long. Between the trimmed V and J ends, which lost 0 bases and 0 bases, there was a span of 12 bases. The CDR3: CASSLAGRKSSGANVLTF. The CDR3 coding sequence is TGTGCCAGCAGCTTAGCGGGACGGAAAAGCTCTGGGGCCAACGTCCTGACTTTC. The full variable domain, its missing parts supplied by reference TRBV7-2 and TRBJ2-6, is GAGVSQSPSNKVTEKGKDVELRCDPISGHTALYWYRQSLGQGLEFLIYFQGNSAPDKSGLPSDRFSAERTGGSVSTLTIQRTQQEDSAVYLCASSLAGRKSSGANVLTFGAGSRLTVL.

The J gene is TRBJ1-2, the V gene TRBV30; possibly TRBD1 for D (5 bases). The V gene lost 8 bases and the J gene lost 4 bases, with 23 bases spanning the gap. From germline, CDR1 is GTSNPN and CDR2 SVGIG (reference sequence). The CDR3 runs 15 residues. The CDR3 sequence is CAEKKGDSNLYGYTF. The CDR3 nucleotides read TGTGCCGAAAAAAAAGGAGACAGCAACCTCTATGGCTACACCTTC.

The gene calls are TRBV5-1 and TRBJ2-1; D is perhaps TRBD1 (5 bases). Germline CDR1 SGHRS, CDR2 YFSETQ. The CDR3 contains 15 residues. With 3 bases removed from V and 5 bases from J, the gap between germline ends came to 15 bases. CDR3 nucleotides: TGCGCCAGCAGCTCAAAGCCCAGGGATGACAATGAGCAGTTCTTC. It yields the protein CASSSKPRDDNEQFF.

This chain connects TRBV5-1 to TRBJ1-1; D remains unclear. Deletions cut 5 bases from V and 3 bases from J, with 11 bases between. Germline V gene data show CDR1 as SGHRS and CDR2 as YFSETQ. The CDR3 extends over 13 amino acids. The CDR3 region has the DNA TGCGCCAGCAGGATCAATGGGGACACTGAAGCTTTCTTT. As protein: CASRINGDTEAFF.

CDR3 amino acids: CASSQEGPGGTDTQYF. CDR3 DNA sequence: TGTGCCAGCAGCCAAGAGGGTCCGGGGGGCACAGATACGCAGTATTTT. This chain links TRBV4-2 with TRBJ2-3; maybe TRBD2 (6 bases). This CDR3 spans 16 amino acids. Germline CDR1 LGHNA, CDR2 YNFKEQ. Trimming removed 0 bases from V and 1 base from J, with 11 bases in between.

The chain combines TRBV14 with TRBJ1-6, with D possibly matching TRBD1 (6 bases). Germline CDR1 and CDR2: SGHDN and FVKESK. The germline V and J ends were trimmed by 1 base and 1 base, with 14 bases remaining between them. The CDR3 consists of 18 residues. The CDR3 protein is CASSQALGARSYNSPLHF. The CDR3 DNA reads as TGTGCCAGCAGCCAAGCCCTGGGGGCGCGTTCCTATAATTCACCCCTCCACTTT.